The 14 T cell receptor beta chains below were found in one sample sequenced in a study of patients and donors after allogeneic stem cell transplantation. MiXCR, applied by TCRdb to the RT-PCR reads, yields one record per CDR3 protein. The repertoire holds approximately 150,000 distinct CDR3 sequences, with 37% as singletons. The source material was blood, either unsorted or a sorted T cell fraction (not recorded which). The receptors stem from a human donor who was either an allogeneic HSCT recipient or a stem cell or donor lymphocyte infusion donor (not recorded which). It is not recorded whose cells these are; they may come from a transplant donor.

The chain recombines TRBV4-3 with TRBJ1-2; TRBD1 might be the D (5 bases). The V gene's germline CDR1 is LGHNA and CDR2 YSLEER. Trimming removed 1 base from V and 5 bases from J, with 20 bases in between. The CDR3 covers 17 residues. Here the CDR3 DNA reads TGCGCCAGCAGCCAAGCCGCCGGGGGAGGCGCGGGGTATGGCTACACCTTC. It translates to CASSQAAGGGAGYGYTF.

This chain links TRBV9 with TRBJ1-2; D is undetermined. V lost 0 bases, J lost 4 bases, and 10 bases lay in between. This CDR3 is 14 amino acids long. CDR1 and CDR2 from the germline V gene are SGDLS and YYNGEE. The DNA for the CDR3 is TGTGCCAGCAGCGTAGTGGACGGCCTCTATGGCTACACCTTC. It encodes CASSVVDGLYGYTF.

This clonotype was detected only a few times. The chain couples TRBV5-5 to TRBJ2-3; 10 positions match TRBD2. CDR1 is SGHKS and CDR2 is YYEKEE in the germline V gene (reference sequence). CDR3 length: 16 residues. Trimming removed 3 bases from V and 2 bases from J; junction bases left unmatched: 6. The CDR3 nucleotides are TGTGCCAGCAGCTCTCCTAGCGGGGGAGTCACAGATACGCAGTATTTT. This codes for CASSSPSGGVTDTQYF.

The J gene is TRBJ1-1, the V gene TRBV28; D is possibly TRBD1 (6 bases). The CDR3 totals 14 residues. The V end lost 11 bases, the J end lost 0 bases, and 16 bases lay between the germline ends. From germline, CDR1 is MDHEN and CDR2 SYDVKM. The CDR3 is CAGSRGTMNTEAFF. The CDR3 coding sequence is TGTGCCGGCTCTAGAGGGACAATGAACACTGAAGCTTTCTTT.

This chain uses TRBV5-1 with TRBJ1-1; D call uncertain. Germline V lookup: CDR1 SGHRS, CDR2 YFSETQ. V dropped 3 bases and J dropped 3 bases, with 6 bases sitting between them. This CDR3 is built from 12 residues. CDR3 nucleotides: TGCGCCAGCAGCTCAAGGGACACTGAAGCTTTCTTT. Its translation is CASSSRDTEAFF.

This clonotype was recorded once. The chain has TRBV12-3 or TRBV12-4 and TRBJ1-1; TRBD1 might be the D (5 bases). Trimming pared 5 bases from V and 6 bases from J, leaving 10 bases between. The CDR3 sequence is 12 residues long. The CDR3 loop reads CASSGDGAEAFF. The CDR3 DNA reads TGTGCCAGCAGTGGGGACGGCGCTGAAGCTTTCTTT.

The CDR3 coding sequence is TGTGCCAGCTTCGCCCGGGGCCACTGGACCACTGAAGCTTTCTTT. Translating it yields CASFARGHWTTEAFF. The rearrangement joins TRBV5-6 to TRBJ1-1; perhaps TRBD1 as D (5 bases). Trimming shortened V by 7 bases and J by 4 bases, and 20 bases separated the two germline ends. The CDR3 contains 15 residues. Germline CDR1 reads SGHDT; CDR2 reads YYEEEE.

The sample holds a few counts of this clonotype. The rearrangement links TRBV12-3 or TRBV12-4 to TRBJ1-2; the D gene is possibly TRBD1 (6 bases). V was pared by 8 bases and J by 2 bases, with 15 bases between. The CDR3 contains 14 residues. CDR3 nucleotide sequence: TGTGCCAGCGGCACCGGGGACATCAACTATGGCTACACCTTC. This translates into CASGTGDINYGYTF.

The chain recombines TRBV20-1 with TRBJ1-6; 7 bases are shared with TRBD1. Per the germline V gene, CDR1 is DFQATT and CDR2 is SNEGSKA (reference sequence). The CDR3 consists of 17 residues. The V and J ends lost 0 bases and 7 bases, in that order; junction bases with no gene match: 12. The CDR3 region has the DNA TGCAGTGCTAGAGATCCTGACAGGGAAGTACTGAATTCACCCCTCCACTTT. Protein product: CSARDPDREVLNSPLHF.

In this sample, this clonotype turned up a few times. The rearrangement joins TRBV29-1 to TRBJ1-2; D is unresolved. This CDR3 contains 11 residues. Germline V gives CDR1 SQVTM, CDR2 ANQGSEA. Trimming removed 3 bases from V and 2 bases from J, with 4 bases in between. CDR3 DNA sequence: TGCAGCGTTGAGGGGAACTATGGCTACACCTTC. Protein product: CSVEGNYGYTF.

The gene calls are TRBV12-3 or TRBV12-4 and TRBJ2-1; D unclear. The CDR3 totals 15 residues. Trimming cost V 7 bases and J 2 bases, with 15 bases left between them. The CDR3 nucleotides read TGTGCCAGCAACGACCCGAAAAGGGCCTACAATGAGCAGTTCTTC. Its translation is CASNDPKRAYNEQFF.

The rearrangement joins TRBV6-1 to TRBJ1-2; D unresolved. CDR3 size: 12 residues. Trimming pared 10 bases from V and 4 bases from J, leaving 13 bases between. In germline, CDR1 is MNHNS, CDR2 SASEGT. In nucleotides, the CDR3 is TGTGCCAACCAACCACAGAGCTATGGCTACACCTTC. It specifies CANQPQSYGYTF.

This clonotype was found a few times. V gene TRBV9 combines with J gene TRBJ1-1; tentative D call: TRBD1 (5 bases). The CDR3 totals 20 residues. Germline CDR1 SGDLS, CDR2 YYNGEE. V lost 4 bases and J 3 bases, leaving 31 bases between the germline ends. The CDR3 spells CASSPREGRNTFGRDTEAFF. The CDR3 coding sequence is TGTGCCAGCAGCCCGAGGGAGGGGCGGAATACCTTCGGTAGGGACACTGAAGCTTTCTTT.

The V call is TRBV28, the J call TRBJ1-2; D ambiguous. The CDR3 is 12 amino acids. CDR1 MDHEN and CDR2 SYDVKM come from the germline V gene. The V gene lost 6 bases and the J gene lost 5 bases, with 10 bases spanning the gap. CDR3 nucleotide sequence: TGTGCCAGCAGACCAGACACATATGGCTACACCTTC. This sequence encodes CASRPDTYGYTF.